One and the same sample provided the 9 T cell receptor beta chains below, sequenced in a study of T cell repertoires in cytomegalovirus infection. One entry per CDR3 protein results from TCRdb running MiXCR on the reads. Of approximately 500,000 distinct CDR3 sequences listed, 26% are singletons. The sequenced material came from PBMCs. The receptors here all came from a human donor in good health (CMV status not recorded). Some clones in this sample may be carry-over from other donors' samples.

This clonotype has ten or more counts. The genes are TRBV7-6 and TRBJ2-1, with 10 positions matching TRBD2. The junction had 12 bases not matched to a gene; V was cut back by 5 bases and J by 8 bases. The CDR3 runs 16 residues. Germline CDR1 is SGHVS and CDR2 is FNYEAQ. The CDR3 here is CASSAPEGLAMHEQFF. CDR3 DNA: TGTGCCAGCAGCGCACCAGAGGGACTAGCGATGCATGAGCAGTTCTTC. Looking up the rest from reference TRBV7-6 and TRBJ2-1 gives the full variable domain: GAGVSQSPRYKVTKRGQDVALRCDPISGHVSLYWYRQALGQGPEFLTYFNYEAQQDKSGLPNDRFSAERPEGSISTLTIQRTEQRDSAMYRCASSAPEGLAMHEQFFGPGTRLTVL.

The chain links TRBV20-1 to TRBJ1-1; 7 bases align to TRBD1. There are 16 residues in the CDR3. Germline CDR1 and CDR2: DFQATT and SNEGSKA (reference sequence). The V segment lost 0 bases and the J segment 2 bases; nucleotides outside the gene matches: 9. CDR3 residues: CSARDLGGGGNTEAFF. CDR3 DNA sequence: TGCAGTGCTAGAGATCTAGGGGGCGGGGGAAACACTGAAGCTTTCTTT.

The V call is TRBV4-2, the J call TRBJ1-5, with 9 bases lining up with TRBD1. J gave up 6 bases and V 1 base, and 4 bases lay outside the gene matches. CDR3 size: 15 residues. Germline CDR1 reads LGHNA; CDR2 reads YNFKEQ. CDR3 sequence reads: CASSQGDRDAQPQHF. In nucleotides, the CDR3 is TGTGCCAGCAGCCAAGGGGACAGGGATGCTCAGCCCCAGCATTTT.

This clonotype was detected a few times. The chain's CDR3 is CASSGTSGRALDTQYF. CDR3 coding DNA: TGTGCCAGCAGTGGAACTAGCGGGAGGGCCCTAGATACGCAGTATTTT. V and J are TRBV7-6 and TRBJ2-3, with 13 bases that match TRBD2. Germline trimming cut 6 bases from V and 5 bases from J; bases unmatched to any gene: 8. Germline V gives CDR1 SGHVS, CDR2 FNYEAQ. The CDR3 is made up of 16 amino acids.

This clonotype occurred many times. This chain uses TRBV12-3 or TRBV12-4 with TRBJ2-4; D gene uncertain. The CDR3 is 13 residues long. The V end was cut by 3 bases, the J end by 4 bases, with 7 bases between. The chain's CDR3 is CASSLIGKNIQYF. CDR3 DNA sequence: TGTGCCAGCAGTTTGATCGGGAAAAACATTCAGTACTTC.

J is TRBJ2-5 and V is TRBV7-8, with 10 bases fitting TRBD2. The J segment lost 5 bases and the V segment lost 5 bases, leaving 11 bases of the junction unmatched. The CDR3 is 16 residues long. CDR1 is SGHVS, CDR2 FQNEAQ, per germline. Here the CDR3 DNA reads TGTGCCAGCAGCCCGATACTAGCGGGACAATCGGAGACCCAGTACTTC. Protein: CASSPILAGQSETQYF.

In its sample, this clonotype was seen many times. The CDR3 DNA follows: TGTGCCAGCAGCTCTGCTGGGGGACTAGCGGGAGCCGGGGAGCTGTTTTTT. Translating gives CASSSAGGLAGAGELFF. The rearrangement uses TRBV7-3 and TRBJ2-2; 14 bases are a match to TRBD2. V trimming: 4 bases; J trimming: 6 bases; junction bases outside the gene matches: 7. The CDR3 is 17 residues long. CDR1 SGHTA and CDR2 FQGTGA come from the germline V gene.

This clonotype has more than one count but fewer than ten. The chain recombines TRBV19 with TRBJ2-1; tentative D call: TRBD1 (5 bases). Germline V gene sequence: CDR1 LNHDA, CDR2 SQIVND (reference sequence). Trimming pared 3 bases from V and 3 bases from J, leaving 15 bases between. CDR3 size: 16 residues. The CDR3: CASSIMVGQGYNEQFF. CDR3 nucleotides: TGTGCCAGTAGTATCATGGTAGGGCAGGGCTACAATGAGCAGTTCTTC.

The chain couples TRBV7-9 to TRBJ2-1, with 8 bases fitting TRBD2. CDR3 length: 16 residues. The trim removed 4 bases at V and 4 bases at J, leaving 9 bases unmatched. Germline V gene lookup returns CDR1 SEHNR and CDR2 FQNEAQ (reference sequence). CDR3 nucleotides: TGTGCCAGCAGCTCCGCCGGGACTAGGATATACAATGAGCAGTTCTTC. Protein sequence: CASSSAGTRIYNEQFF.